Shown below are 25 T cell receptor beta chains from a single sample sequenced in a study of CD8 T cells in ankylosing spondylitis. Using its own MiXCR run on the 5' RACE reads, TCRdb lists one record per CDR3 protein. The sample has approximately 300,000 distinct CDR3 sequences; around 20% are singletons. What was sequenced was blood, either unsorted or a sorted T cell fraction (not recorded which). The receptors were sampled from a female donor with ankylosing spondylitis or in good health (not recorded which).

In its sample, this clonotype was seen a few times. The chain links TRBV5-1 to TRBJ2-1, with D maybe TRBD1 (6 bases). Germline V gene data show CDR1 as SGHRS and CDR2 as YFSETQ. Trimming pared 3 bases from V and 5 bases from J, leaving 9 bases between. CDR3 length equals 13 residues. The CDR3 sequence: CASSWGQHNEQFF. DNA for the CDR3: TGCGCCAGCAGCTGGGGACAACACAATGAGCAGTTCTTC. Supplemented by reference TRBV5-1 and TRBJ2-1, the full variable domain reads KAGVTQTPRYLIKTRGQQVTLSCSPISGHRSVSWYQQTPGQGLQFLFEYFSETQRNKGNFPGRFSGRQFSNSRSEMNVSTLELGDSALYLCASSWGQHNEQFFGPGTRLTVL.

This rearrangement joins TRBV12-3 or TRBV12-4 to TRBJ2-1; D might be TRBD2 (7 bases). With 7 bases removed from V and 9 bases from J, the gap between germline ends came to 19 bases. The CDR3 runs 14 residues. As DNA, the CDR3 is TGTGCCAGCAACCCCCGGGGGGCGGATGGTGAGCAGTTCTTC. Protein sequence: CASNPRGADGEQFF.

This clonotype was observed many times. This sequence joins TRBV29-1 and TRBJ1-1; D perhaps matches TRBD1 (5 bases). V lost 4 bases and J 3 bases, leaving 18 bases between the germline ends. The CDR3 contains 15 residues. Germline V lookup: CDR1 SQVTM, CDR2 ANQGSEA. The CDR3 loop reads CSVGWGGSGDTEAFF. The DNA of the CDR3 is TGCAGCGTTGGGTGGGGGGGAAGCGGCGACACTGAAGCTTTCTTT.

In this sample, this clonotype turned up many times. The genes are TRBV10-2 and TRBJ2-1; TRBD2 aligns across 13 bases. Germline CDR1 and CDR2: WSHSY and SAAADI. V was pared by 3 bases and J by 6 bases, with 5 bases of the junction left unmatched. This CDR3 region has 16 residues. The CDR3 DNA reads TGCGCCAGCAGTGACCGACTAGCGGGGGGAGTCAATGAGCAGTTCTTC. This sequence encodes CASSDRLAGGVNEQFF.

This sequence joins TRBV20-1 and TRBJ2-7, with 9 bases that match TRBD2. CDR1 is DFQATT and CDR2 is SNEGSKA in the germline V gene (reference sequence). V lost 3 bases to trimming and J lost 0 bases; unmatched junction nucleotides: 9. The CDR3 contains 16 residues. This chain's CDR3 is CSAREAGGASSYEQYF. In DNA, the CDR3 is TGCAGTGCTAGGGAGGCGGGAGGGGCGAGCTCCTACGAGCAGTACTTC.

The chain has TRBV5-1 and TRBJ2-2, with a tentative D call TRBD2 (5 bases). This CDR3 is 17 amino acids long. Germline CDR1 SGHRS, CDR2 YFSETQ. Trimming took off 0 bases at V and 6 bases at J, with 18 bases between the two ends. The CDR3 coding sequence is TGCGCCAGCAGCTTGGGTCCCAACGGGGTAGAAGCCGGGGAGCTGTTTTTT. Its translation: CASSLGPNGVEAGELFF.

This chain uses TRBV5-6 with TRBJ1-2; D call uncertain. V was trimmed by 5 bases and J by 8 bases, leaving 13 bases between them. In germline, CDR1 is SGHDT, CDR2 YYEEEE. CDR3 length: 12 residues. CDR3 amino acids: CASSSSLGGYTF. CDR3 coding DNA: TGTGCCAGCAGTTCTTCATTGGGAGGCTACACCTTC.

This chain uses TRBV7-9 with TRBJ1-2, with D unclear. Germline CDR1 and CDR2: SEHNR and FQNEAQ (reference sequence). V was pared by 5 bases and J by 3 bases, with 13 bases between. The CDR3 runs 14 residues. CDR3 sequence: CASSLEGPDYGYTF. DNA for the CDR3: TGTGCCAGCAGCCTAGAGGGCCCGGACTATGGCTACACCTTC.

CDR3 region: CASSPRLAGGTDTQYF. CDR3 DNA sequence: TGTGCCAGCAGTCCTAGACTAGCGGGAGGCACAGATACGCAGTATTTT. The chain is built from TRBV28 and TRBJ2-3; 12 bases fit TRBD2. V trimming: 5 bases; J trimming: 1 base; junction bases outside the gene matches: 4. This CDR3 spans 16 amino acids. The germline CDR1 and CDR2 sequences are MDHEN and SYDVKM.

This clonotype was observed a handful of times. This rearrangement joins TRBV5-5 to TRBJ2-5; TRBD2 agrees at 10 bases. The CDR3 length is 16 residues. V gave up 3 bases and J gave up 0 bases; unmatched junction bases: 5. Germline V gives CDR1 SGHKS, CDR2 YYEKEE (reference sequence). CDR3 region: CASSSGLAAYQETQYF. The CDR3 bases are TGTGCCAGCAGCTCTGGACTAGCGGCGTACCAAGAGACCCAGTACTTC.

The CDR3 spells CASRPVTSPPYEQYF. Written as DNA, the CDR3 is TGCGCCAGCAGACCGGTGACTAGCCCTCCCTACGAGCAGTACTTC. J is TRBJ2-7 and V is TRBV23-1, with 7 positions matching TRBD2. TRBV23-1 is known as an ORF, though its function is uncertain. This CDR3 region has 15 residues. J was trimmed by 2 bases and V by 6 bases; bases with no gene match: 10.

This clonotype was seen more than once but under ten times. The chain uses TRBV5-1 and TRBJ2-1, with TRBD2 identical over 7 bases. The germline gives CDR1 SGHRS, CDR2 YFSETQ. The CDR3 consists of 15 residues. The J segment lost 5 bases and the V segment lost 1 base, leaving 6 bases of the junction unmatched. CDR3 sequence reads: CASSLSGDSHNEQFF. The CDR3 nucleotides are TGCGCCAGCAGCTTGAGCGGGGACTCTCACAATGAGCAGTTCTTC.

This clonotype has ten or more counts. The rearrangement links TRBV7-2 to TRBJ2-5, with D uncertain. Germline V CDR1 and CDR2: SGHTA, FQGNSA. V gave up 4 bases and J gave up 4 bases, with 19 bases separating them. This CDR3 region has 16 residues. CDR3 coding DNA: TGTGCCAGCAGCTCCCCCACCGGAGTTGGTCCAGAGACCCAGTACTTC. Protein product: CASSSPTGVGPETQYF.

The rearrangement links TRBV20-1 to TRBJ2-7, with TRBD1 identical over 9 bases. V trimming: 3 bases; J trimming: 3 bases; junction bases outside the gene matches: 3. CDR3 length: 13 residues. The germline gives CDR1 DFQATT, CDR2 SNEGSKA (reference sequence). CDR3: CSASRDRDYEQYF. The CDR3 DNA follows: TGCAGTGCTAGCAGGGACAGGGACTACGAGCAGTACTTC.

The chain uses TRBV9 and TRBJ2-1; D might be TRBD2 (6 bases). CDR1 and CDR2 (germline): SGDLS, YYNGEE. V dropped 0 bases and J dropped 2 bases, with 15 bases sitting between them. The CDR3 runs to 17 residues. CDR3 loop: CASSVGLGGRTYNEQFF. The CDR3 nucleotides are TGTGCCAGCAGCGTAGGACTAGGCGGGCGGACCTACAATGAGCAGTTCTTC.

V and J are TRBV5-1 and TRBJ2-3; 8 bases are shared with TRBD1. Germline V gene data show CDR1 as SGHRS and CDR2 as YFSETQ. The CDR3 length is 16 residues. The V gene end was trimmed by 3 bases and the J gene end by 2 bases; junction bases not matched to a gene: 8. This CDR3 is CASSWQGAPSTDTQYF. CDR3 nucleotides: TGCGCCAGCAGCTGGCAGGGGGCCCCTTCCACAGATACGCAGTATTTT.

This clonotype has only a few counts. This chain links TRBV10-3 with TRBJ2-1; possibly TRBD2 for D (6 bases). This CDR3 is 14 amino acids long. In germline, CDR1 is ENHRY, CDR2 SYGVKD. Trimming shortened V by 4 bases and J by 8 bases, and 15 bases separated the two germline ends. The CDR3 bases are TGTGCCATCAGTGCGGCGGGAAGTCGGGATGAGCAGTTCTTC. This gives the protein CAISAAGSRDEQFF.

This clonotype appeared many times. The chain has TRBV29-1 and TRBJ2-7; TRBD1 matches at 7 bases. From germline, CDR1 is SQVTM and CDR2 ANQGSEA. V was pared by 6 bases and J by 3 bases, with 2 bases of the junction left unmatched. The CDR3 consists of 11 residues. CDR3 in DNA: TGCAGCGTGGGACAGCTCTACGAGCAGTACTTC. Translated, it gives CSVGQLYEQYF.

The table lists this clonotype with many counts. This chain connects TRBV4-3 to TRBJ2-5, with D perhaps TRBD1 (6 bases). Between the trimmed V and J ends, which lost 6 bases and 5 bases, there was a span of 13 bases. The CDR3 sequence is 13 residues long. Germline loops: CDR1 LGHNA, CDR2 YSLEER. The CDR3 loop reads CASSRQDGETQYF. DNA of the CDR3: TGCGCCAGCAGTCGACAGGACGGGGAGACCCAGTACTTC.

This rearrangement joins TRBV12-3 or TRBV12-4 to TRBJ2-3, with D tentatively TRBD2 (5 bases). V was shortened by 4 bases and J by 8 bases, with 22 bases between the two germline ends. This CDR3 contains 16 residues. CDR3 region: CASSSDPWPGIGTQYF. The DNA for the CDR3 is TGTGCCAGCAGTTCGGACCCGTGGCCCGGGATAGGTACGCAGTATTTT.

This rearrangement joins TRBV12-3 or TRBV12-4 to TRBJ2-3; no firm D call. CDR3 length: 16 residues. V was trimmed by 2 bases and J by 4 bases, leaving 16 bases between them. The CDR3: CASSLMFNSRADTQYF. The CDR3 region has the DNA TGTGCCAGCAGTTTAATGTTCAATAGTCGGGCAGATACGCAGTATTTT.

This clonotype was seen many times. V usage is TRBV7-2 and J usage is TRBJ2-1; D remains unclear. This CDR3 has 14 residues. The germline V gene has CDR1 SGHTA and CDR2 FQGNSA. The V end was cut by 0 bases, the J end by 2 bases, with 5 bases between. The CDR3 DNA reads TGTGCCAGCAGCTTAGCATGGCCCTACAATGAGCAGTTCTTC. Protein product: CASSLAWPYNEQFF.

This clonotype was counted a few times. The chain has TRBV6-1 and TRBJ1-4, with 7 bases lining up with TRBD1. With 6 bases clipped from V and 8 bases from J, the junction kept 6 bases outside the gene matches. CDR3 length: 13 amino acids. Germline assignment: CDR1 MNHNS and CDR2 SASEGT. The CDR3 DNA follows: TGTGCCAGCAGGGAACAGGGGCGGGAAAAACTGTTTTTT. Translated: CASREQGREKLFF.

This clonotype was picked up a small number of times. The DNA of the CDR3 is TGCGCCAGCAGCTTCAGCGGGGACTCCTACAATGAGCAGTTCTTC. This sequence encodes CASSFSGDSYNEQFF. The chain recombines TRBV5-1 with TRBJ2-1; 7 positions match TRBD2. V trimming: 2 bases; J trimming: 0 bases; junction bases outside the gene matches: 2. This CDR3 has 15 residues. Germline-derived CDR1 and CDR2 are SGHRS and YFSETQ.

This clonotype was picked up a small number of times. The chain carries TRBV28 and TRBJ2-5; D is perhaps TRBD1 or TRBD2 (5 bases each). Per the germline V gene, CDR1 is MDHEN and CDR2 is SYDVKM. CDR3 length equals 14 residues. Trimming left V 6 bases short and J 4 bases short, with 15 bases between. This CDR3 is CASRNYAGRETQYF. CDR3 nucleotides: TGTGCCAGCAGAAACTATGCAGGGAGAGAGACCCAGTACTTC.